The clone carrying this T cell receptor (beta chain) has more than one count but fewer than ten. This entry is derived from a study of blood T cells in healthy people across ages. Sample-barcoded 5' priming and a J-beta primer mix drove a second PCR of about 7 to 12 cycles. TCRdb ran MiXCR on the 5' RACE reads and lists one entry per CDR3 protein. The sample yields 780,000 or so distinct CDR3 sequences, about 61% seen once. Trimming took 0 bases from V and 6 from J, leaving 17 bases between them. From germline, CDR1 is GTSNPN and CDR2 SVGIG (reference sequence). This CDR3 region has 15 residues. This TCR derives from a man aged 35 to 55 in good health. The material sequenced was blood. V and J are TRBV30 and TRBJ1-2; D is perhaps TRBD1 (5 bases). The CDR3 sequence is CAWSVGVRADDGYTF. The DNA of the CDR3 is TGTGCCTGGAGTGTAGGGGTCAGGGCGGACGATGGCTACACCTTC.